This TCR beta chain derives from a study of cytomegalovirus exposure and HLA in healthy donors. Background on the study: Earlier results showed approximately 110 million unique TCR beta sequences derived from approximately 170 million T cells. General study results and limits: Confirmation in vitro established that a few CMV-associated chains were specific for CMV antigens.

Primers included in the PCR were 60 Vbeta and 13 Jbeta primers. Measured with immunoSEQ multiplex PCR; TCRdb has only the in-frame clones, and not every one. Among hundreds of thousands of clones listed, roughly 70% were seen once. As regards this clone: The antigen remains undetermined.

Trimming removed 7 bases from V and 5 bases from J; junction bases left unmatched: 7. Germline lookup yields CDR1 SQVTM and CDR2 ANQGSEA. The CDR3 runs 12 residues. V is TRBV29-1 and J is TRBJ2-7, with 8 bases fitting TRBD2. The TCR originated in a female donor in good health and CMV-seronegative. The sequenced material came from PBMCs. The CDR3 DNA reads TGCAGCGCAATTCGGGGGGGCCACGAGCAGTACTTC. This gives the protein CSAIRGGHEQYF.